The 10 T cell receptor beta chains listed next were all sequenced from one sample in a study of T-cell memory formation after mild COVID-19. TCRdb re-analysed the 5' RACE reads in MiXCR, keeping a single row per CDR3 protein. This sample carries 300,000 to 350,000 distinct CDR3 sequences, 19% of them seen once, and the ten largest clones take around 20%. Input material: PBMCs or a T cell subset sorted from them (not recorded which). The receptors originated from a man aged 18 to 30 who had mild COVID-19 (a few samples of this study predate the infection). Cell type and time point are not known.

This clonotype was seen a few times. V and J are TRBV2 and TRBJ1-1, with D tentatively TRBD1 (6 bases). The V end was cut by 7 bases, the J end by 4 bases, with 16 bases between. CDR1 is SNHLY and CDR2 is FYNNEI in the germline V gene. CDR3 length equals 14 residues. This CDR3 is CASTPGLTGTEAFF. CDR3 coding DNA: TGTGCCAGCACCCCCGGGTTGACAGGCACTGAAGCTTTCTTT.

This clonotype was found a few times. The rearrangement uses TRBV4-1 and TRBJ2-3, with 13 bases identical to TRBD2. Germline V lookup: CDR1 MGHRA, CDR2 YSYEKL. The ends lost 0 bases at V and 2 bases at J; junction bases unmatched: 17. The CDR3 totals 22 residues. The CDR3 here is CASSQDRGGLAGRSTLTDTQYF. The CDR3, as DNA: TGCGCCAGCAGCCAAGATAGAGGGGGACTAGCGGGGAGATCTACCCTCACAGATACGCAGTATTTT.

A few counts support this clonotype. The chain joins TRBV4-1 to TRBJ1-1; D gene uncertain. Germline V gene sequence: CDR1 MGHRA, CDR2 YSYEKL. The CDR3 covers 17 residues. The V end lost 1 base, the J end lost 6 bases, and 21 bases lay between the germline ends. The CDR3 DNA sequence: TGCGCCAGCAGCCAAGTGTGGGGAGAGAGTGGTATCGCTGAAGCTTTCTTT. Translation: CASSQVWGESGIAEAFF.

This clonotype was seen a single time. This chain joins TRBV6-5 and TRBJ1-1; tentative D call: TRBD1 (5 bases). The CDR3 contains 16 residues. Trimming took off 4 bases at V and 0 bases at J, with 15 bases between the two ends. Germline values: CDR1 MNHEY, CDR2 SVGAGI. CDR3 bases: TGTGCCAGCAGTTCCTTATTAGGGGCAATGAACACTGAAGCTTTCTTT. This gives the protein CASSSLLGAMNTEAFF.

V is TRBV14 and J is TRBJ2-4; 7 bases are shared with TRBD1. The CDR3 contains 13 residues. Germline V gene data show CDR1 as SGHDN and CDR2 as FVKESK. The junction had 3 bases not matched to a gene; V was cut back by 6 bases and J by 4 bases. The CDR3 nucleotides are TGTGCCAGCAGACCGACAGGGAAAAACATTCAGTACTTC. It translates to CASRPTGKNIQYF.

Only a few counts were recorded for this clonotype. The chain combines TRBV6-6 with TRBJ2-3, with TRBD1 identical over 10 bases. CDR3 length equals 13 residues. Germline values: CDR1 MNHNY, CDR2 SVGAGI (reference sequence). Unmatched junction bases numbered 4, after V lost 7 bases and J lost 6 bases. The CDR3 DNA sequence: TGTGCCAGCATAAGGACAGGGGGTGATACGCAGTATTTT. Translated: CASIRTGGDTQYF.

There are a few counts of this clonotype. The chain combines TRBV5-1 with TRBJ1-1; weak D call: TRBD1 (6 bases). With 4 bases removed from V and 2 bases from J, the gap between germline ends came to 15 bases. Germline CDR1 SGHRS, CDR2 YFSETQ. This CDR3 has 15 residues. The CDR3 is CASSGATGVNTEAFF. Written as DNA, the CDR3 is TGCGCCAGCAGCGGAGCGACAGGAGTTAACACTGAAGCTTTCTTT.

This rearrangement joins TRBV4-1 to TRBJ1-1; D is uncertain. The CDR3 loop spans 16 amino acids. The germline CDR1 and CDR2 sequences are MGHRA and YSYEKL. The V and J ends lost 5 bases and 2 bases respectively, with 18 bases between them. CDR3 bases: TGCGCCAGCAGCGCCCCGACTTCCGAAGGAAACACTGAAGCTTTCTTT. It encodes CASSAPTSEGNTEAFF.

This clonotype showed up just a few times. The chain joins TRBV6-2 or TRBV6-3 to TRBJ2-3, with TRBD1 identical over 7 bases. This CDR3 comprises 15 residues. Germline V gene sequence: CDR1 MNHEY, CDR2 SVGEGT. The V and J ends lost 2 bases and 3 bases, in that order; junction bases with no gene match: 5. CDR3 nucleotide sequence: TGTGCCAGCAGTTACGGAGACAGGGATACAGATACGCAGTATTTT. Its protein product is CASSYGDRDTDTQYF.

The chain employs TRBV5-1 and TRBJ2-1; D unresolved. The V and J ends lost 4 bases and 4 bases respectively, with 12 bases between them. The germline V gene encodes CDR1 SGHRS and CDR2 YFSETQ. This CDR3 contains 14 residues. Here the CDR3 reads CASSPGSVYNEQFF. The DNA of the CDR3 is TGCGCCAGCAGCCCCGGCAGCGTTTACAATGAGCAGTTCTTC.